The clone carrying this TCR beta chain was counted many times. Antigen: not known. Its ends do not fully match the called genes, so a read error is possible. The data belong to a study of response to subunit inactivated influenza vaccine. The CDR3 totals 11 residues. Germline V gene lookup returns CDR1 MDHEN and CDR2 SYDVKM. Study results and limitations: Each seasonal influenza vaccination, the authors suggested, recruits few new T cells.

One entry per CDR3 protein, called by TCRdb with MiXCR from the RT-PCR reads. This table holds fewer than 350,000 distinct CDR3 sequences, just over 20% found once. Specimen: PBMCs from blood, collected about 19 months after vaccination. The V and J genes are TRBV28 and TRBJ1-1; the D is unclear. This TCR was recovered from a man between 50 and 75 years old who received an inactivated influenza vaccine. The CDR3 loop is CASSFLTGAFF. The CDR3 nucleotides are TGTGCCAGCAGTTTCTTAACTGGAGCTTTCTTT. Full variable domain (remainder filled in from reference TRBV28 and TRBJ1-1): DVKVTQSSRYLVKRTGEKVFLECVQDMDHENMFWYRQDPGLGLRLIYFSYDVKMKEKGDIPEGYSVSREKKERFSLILESASTNQTSMYLCASSFLTGAFFGQGTRLTVV.